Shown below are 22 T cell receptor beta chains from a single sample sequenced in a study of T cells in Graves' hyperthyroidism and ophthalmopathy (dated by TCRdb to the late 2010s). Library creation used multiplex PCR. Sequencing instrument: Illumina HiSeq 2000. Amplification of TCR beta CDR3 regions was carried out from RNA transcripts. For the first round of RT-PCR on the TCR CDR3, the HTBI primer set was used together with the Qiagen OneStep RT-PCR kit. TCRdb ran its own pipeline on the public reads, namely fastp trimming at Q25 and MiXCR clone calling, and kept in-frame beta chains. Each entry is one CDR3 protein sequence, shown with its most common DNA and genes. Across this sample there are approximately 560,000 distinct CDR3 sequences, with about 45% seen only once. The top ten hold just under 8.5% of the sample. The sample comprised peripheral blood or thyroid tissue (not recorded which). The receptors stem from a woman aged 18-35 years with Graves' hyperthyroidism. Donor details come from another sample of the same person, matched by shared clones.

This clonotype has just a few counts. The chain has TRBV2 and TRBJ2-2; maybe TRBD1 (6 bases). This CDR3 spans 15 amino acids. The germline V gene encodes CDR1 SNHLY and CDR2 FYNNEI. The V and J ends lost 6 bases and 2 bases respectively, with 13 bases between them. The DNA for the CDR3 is TGTGCCAGCAGAACCGGGACACTTAACACCGGGGAGCTGTTTTTT. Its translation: CASRTGTLNTGELFF.

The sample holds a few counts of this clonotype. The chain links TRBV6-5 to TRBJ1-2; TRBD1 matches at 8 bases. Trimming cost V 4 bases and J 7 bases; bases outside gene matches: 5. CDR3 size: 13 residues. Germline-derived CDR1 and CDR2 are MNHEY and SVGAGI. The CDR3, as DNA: TGTGCCAGCAGTTCCAGGGGGCGCGGTGGCTACACCTTC. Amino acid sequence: CASSSRGRGGYTF.

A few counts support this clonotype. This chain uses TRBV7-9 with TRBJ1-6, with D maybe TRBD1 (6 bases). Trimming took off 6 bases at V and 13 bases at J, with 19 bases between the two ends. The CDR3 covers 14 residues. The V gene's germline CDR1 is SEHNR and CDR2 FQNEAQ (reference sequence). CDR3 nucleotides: TGTGCCAGCAGTTTGAAACAGGGAGGAGGGCCCCTCCACTTT. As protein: CASSLKQGGGPLHF. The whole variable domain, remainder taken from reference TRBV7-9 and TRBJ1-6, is DTGVSQNPRHKITKRGQNVTFRCDPISEHNRLYWYRQTLGQGPEFLTYFQNEAQLEKSRLLSDRFSAERPKGSFSTLEIQRTEQGDSAMYLCASSLKQGGGPLHFGNGTRLTVT.

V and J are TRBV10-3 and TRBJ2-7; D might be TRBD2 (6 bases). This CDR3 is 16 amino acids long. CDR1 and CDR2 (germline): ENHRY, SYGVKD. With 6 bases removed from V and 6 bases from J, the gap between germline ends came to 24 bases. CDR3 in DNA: TGTGCCATCAGCGCGGGGTGGGCAGGGAGTTCGGGCGAGCAGTACTTC. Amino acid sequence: CAISAGWAGSSGEQYF.

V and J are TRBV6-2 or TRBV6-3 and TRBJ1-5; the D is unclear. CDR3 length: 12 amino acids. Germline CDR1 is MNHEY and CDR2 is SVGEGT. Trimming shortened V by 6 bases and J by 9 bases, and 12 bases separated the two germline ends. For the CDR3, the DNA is TGTGCCAGCAGCTACGGGGAGGGGCCCCAGCATTTT. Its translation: CASSYGEGPQHF.

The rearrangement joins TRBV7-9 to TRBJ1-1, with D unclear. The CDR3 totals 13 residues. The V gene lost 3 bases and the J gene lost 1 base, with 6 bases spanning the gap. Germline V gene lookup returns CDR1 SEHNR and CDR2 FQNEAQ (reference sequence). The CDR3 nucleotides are TGTGCCAGCAGCTTCTTCCGGAACACTGAAGCTTTCTTT. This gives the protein CASSFFRNTEAFF.

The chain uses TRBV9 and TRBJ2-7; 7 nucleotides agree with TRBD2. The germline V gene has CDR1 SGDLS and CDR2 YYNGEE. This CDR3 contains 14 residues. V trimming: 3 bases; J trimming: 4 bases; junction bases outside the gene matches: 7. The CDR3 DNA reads TGTGCCAGCAGCGACGGCGGGGAGGGGTACGAGCAGTACTTC. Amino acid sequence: CASSDGGEGYEQYF.

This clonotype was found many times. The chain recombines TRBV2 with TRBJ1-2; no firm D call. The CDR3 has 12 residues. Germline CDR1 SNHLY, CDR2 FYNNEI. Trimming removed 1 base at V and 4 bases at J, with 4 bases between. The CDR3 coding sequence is TGTGCCAGCAGTGAAGGGACCTATGGCTACACCTTC. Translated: CASSEGTYGYTF.

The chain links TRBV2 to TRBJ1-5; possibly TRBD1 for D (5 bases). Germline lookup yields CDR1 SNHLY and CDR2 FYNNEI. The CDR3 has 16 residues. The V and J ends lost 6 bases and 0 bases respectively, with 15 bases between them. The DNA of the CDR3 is TGTGCCAGCAGCCAGGGCCAGGGATATAGCAATCAGCCCCAGCATTTT. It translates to CASSQGQGYSNQPQHF.

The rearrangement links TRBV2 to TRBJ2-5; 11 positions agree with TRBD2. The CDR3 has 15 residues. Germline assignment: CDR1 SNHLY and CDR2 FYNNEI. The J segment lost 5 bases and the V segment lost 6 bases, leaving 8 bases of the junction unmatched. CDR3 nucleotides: TGTGCCAGCAGAGGGACTAGCGGCATTTCGGAGACCCAGTACTTC. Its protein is CASRGTSGISETQYF.

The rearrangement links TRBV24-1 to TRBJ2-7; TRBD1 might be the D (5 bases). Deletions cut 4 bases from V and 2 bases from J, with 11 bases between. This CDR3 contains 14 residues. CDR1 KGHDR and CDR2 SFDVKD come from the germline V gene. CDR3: CATSDLDSTYEQYF. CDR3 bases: TGTGCCACCAGTGACCTTGACAGTACCTACGAGCAGTACTTC.

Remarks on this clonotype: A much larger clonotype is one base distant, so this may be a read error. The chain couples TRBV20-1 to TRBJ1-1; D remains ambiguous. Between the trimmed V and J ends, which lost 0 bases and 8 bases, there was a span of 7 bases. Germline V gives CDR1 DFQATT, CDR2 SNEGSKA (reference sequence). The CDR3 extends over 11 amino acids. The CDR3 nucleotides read TGCAGTGCTAGAGAAAGGGCAGAAGCTTTCTTT. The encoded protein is CSARERAEAFF.

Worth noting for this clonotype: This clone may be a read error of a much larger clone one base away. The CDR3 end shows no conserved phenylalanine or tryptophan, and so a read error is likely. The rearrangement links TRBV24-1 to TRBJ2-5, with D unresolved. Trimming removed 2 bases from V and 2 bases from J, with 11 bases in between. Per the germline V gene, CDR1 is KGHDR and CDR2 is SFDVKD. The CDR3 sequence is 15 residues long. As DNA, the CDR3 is TGTGCCACCAGTGATTCAGCCCGACTTCAAGAGACCCAGTACATC. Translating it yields CATSDSARLQETQYI.

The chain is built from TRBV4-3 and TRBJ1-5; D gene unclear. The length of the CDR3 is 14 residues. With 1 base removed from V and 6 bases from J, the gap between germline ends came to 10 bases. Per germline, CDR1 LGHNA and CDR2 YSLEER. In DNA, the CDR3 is TGCGCCAGCAGCCAAGTAGCAGACCGTCAGCCCCAGCATTTT. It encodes CASSQVADRQPQHF.

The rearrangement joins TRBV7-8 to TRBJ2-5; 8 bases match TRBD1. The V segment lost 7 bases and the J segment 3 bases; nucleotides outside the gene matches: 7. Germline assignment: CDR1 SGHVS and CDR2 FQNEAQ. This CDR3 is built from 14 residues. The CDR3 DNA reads TGTGCCAGCACCCTCGGGACAGGCAAAGAGACCCAGTACTTC. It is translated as CASTLGTGKETQYF.

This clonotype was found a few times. CDR3 nucleotides: TGTGCCAGCAGTTTGCGACAGGGGGGGAATTCACCCCTCCACTTT. As protein: CASSLRQGGNSPLHF. The V and J genes are TRBV2 and TRBJ1-6; TRBD1 matches at 9 bases. CDR1 and CDR2 from the germline V gene are SNHLY and FYNNEI. V lost 5 bases to trimming and J lost 7 bases; unmatched junction nucleotides: 6. The CDR3 runs 15 residues. Filled out from reference TRBV2 and TRBJ1-6, the complete variable domain reads EPEVTQTPSHQVTQMGQEVILRCVPISNHLYFYWYRQILGQKVEFLVSFYNNEISEKSEIFDDQFSVERPDGSNFTLKIRSTKLEDSAMYFCASSLRQGGNSPLHFGNGTRLTVT.

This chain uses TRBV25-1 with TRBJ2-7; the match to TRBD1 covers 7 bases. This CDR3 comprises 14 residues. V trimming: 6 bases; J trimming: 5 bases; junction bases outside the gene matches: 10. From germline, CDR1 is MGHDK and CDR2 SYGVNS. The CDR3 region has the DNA TGTGCCAGCAGAGCGACAGGGCTGGGCAACGAGCAGTACTTC. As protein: CASRATGLGNEQYF.

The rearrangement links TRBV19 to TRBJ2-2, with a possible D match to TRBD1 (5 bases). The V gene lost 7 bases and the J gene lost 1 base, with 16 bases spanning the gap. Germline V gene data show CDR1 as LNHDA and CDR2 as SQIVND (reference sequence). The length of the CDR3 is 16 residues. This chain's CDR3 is CASTSRAGQNTGELFF. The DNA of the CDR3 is TGTGCCAGTACCAGCAGGGCAGGGCAGAACACCGGGGAGCTGTTTTTT.

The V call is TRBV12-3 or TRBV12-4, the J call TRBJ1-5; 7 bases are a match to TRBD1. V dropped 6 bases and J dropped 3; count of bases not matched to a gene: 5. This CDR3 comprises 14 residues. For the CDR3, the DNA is TGTGCCAGCAGCTATCAGGGGGTCAATCAGCCCCAGCATTTT. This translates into CASSYQGVNQPQHF.

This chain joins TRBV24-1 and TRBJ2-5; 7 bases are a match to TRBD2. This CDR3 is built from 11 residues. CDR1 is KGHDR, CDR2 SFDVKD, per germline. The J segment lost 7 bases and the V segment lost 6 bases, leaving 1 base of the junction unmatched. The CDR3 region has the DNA TGTGCCACCAGTTTAGCGGGGACCCAGTACTTC. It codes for CATSLAGTQYF.

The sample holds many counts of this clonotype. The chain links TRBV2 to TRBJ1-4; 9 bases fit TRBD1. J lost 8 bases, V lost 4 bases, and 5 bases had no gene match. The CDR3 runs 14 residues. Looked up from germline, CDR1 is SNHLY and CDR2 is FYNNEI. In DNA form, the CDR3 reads TGTGCCAGCAGTGCGGACAGGGGAGGCGAAAAACTGTTTTTT. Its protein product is CASSADRGGEKLFF.

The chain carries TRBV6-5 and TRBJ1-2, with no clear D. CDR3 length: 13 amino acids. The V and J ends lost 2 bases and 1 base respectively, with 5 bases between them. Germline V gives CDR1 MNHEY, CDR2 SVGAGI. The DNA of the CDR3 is TGTGCCAGCAGTTACAAGGTTAACTATGGCTACACCTTC. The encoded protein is CASSYKVNYGYTF.